This TCR beta chain was sequenced in a study of response to subunit inactivated influenza vaccine. TCRdb re-derived calls from the RT-PCR reads in MiXCR, one entry per CDR3 protein. The table lists around 790,000 distinct CDR3 sequences, approximately 21% of them singletons. Study-level points and caveats: Authors proposed each seasonal influenza vaccination draws in few new T cells.

A few counts support this clonotype. Its antigen remains unidentified. V lost 6 bases and J 7 bases, leaving 12 bases between the germline ends. Germline CDR1 reads MDHEN; CDR2 reads SYDVKM. This CDR3 is 12 amino acids long. This chain joins TRBV28 and TRBJ2-5; D not resolved. The receptor's source is a man over 45 who received an inactivated influenza vaccine. Sequencing was performed on PBMCs from blood, taken 5 days after vaccination. The CDR3 DNA reads as TGTGCCAGCAGCCCTTCCACTGGGACCCAGTACTTC. This encodes CASSPSTGTQYF.